A single sample gave rise to the 20 T cell receptor beta chains below, sequenced in a study of naive and memory T cell subsets. Notes on the study in general: Naive repertoires, especially CD8, held a few larger clonotypes, possibly memory cells re-expressing CD45RA.

The antigens for these receptors are not known. An equimolar mix of two oligonucleotides served as the beta constant-region primer for TRBC1 and TRBC2. Ligated cDNA was amplified by four rounds of PCR with nested alpha and beta constant-region primers and SP2. TCRdb used MiXCR to reprocess the UMI-ligation and nested PCR reads, holding one entry per CDR3 protein. The profile covers about 90,000 distinct CDR3 sequences, with over 9% appearing a single time and approximately 0.14% taken by the ten largest. Material for sequencing was naive CD4+ T cells from blood. The receptors come from a human donor in good health.

This clonotype was recorded a few times. The chain carries TRBV7-2 and TRBJ2-2; D might be TRBD1 (5 bases). The V gene's germline CDR1 is SGHTA and CDR2 FQGNSA. This CDR3 region has 15 residues. V shed 1 base and J shed 4 bases, with 10 bases lying between them. CDR3 residues: CASSLVRQGTGELFF. The CDR3 nucleotides are TGTGCCAGCAGCTTAGTCCGGCAGGGCACCGGGGAGCTGTTTTTT.

The V and J genes are TRBV3-1 and TRBJ2-7; D perhaps matches TRBD2 (6 bases). The length of the CDR3 is 13 residues. The ends were cut back, 2 bases at V and 6 bases at J, with 11 bases in the middle. CDR1 and CDR2 (germline): LGHDT, YNNKEL (reference sequence). The CDR3 reads CASSQLEGSEQYF. As DNA, the CDR3 is TGTGCCAGCAGCCAATTGGAGGGTAGCGAGCAGTACTTC.

This clonotype was found a few times. The chain couples TRBV4-1 to TRBJ1-2, with TRBD1 as a possible D gene (5 bases). The length of the CDR3 is 15 residues. CDR1 and CDR2 (germline): MGHRA, YSYEKL. Trimming took 1 base from V and 4 from J, leaving 13 bases between them. The CDR3 is CASSQVVGESYGYTF. As DNA, the CDR3 is TGCGCCAGCAGCCAAGTGGTGGGGGAGAGCTATGGCTACACCTTC.

This sequence joins TRBV12-3 or TRBV12-4 and TRBJ2-3; TRBD2 matches at 11 bases. This CDR3 is built from 15 residues. V lost 6 bases to trimming and J lost 7 bases; unmatched junction nucleotides: 9. This chain's CDR3 is CASRPGTSGPYTQYF. DNA for the CDR3: TGTGCCAGCAGGCCCGGGACTAGCGGACCCTATACGCAGTATTTT.

In its sample, this clonotype was seen many times. The V call is TRBV11-3, the J call TRBJ2-1; TRBD1 aligns across 9 bases. Germline V CDR1 and CDR2: SGHNT, YENEEA. This CDR3 has 17 amino acids. The V gene end was trimmed by 0 bases and the J gene end by 8 bases; junction bases not matched to a gene: 11. CDR3 region: CASSLEGMGQGSHEQFF. The CDR3 region has the DNA TGTGCCAGCAGCTTAGAAGGTATGGGACAGGGATCCCATGAGCAGTTCTTC.

This clonotype was seen more than once but under ten times. The V call is TRBV7-2, the J call TRBJ2-2; 7 nucleotides match TRBD1. The length of the CDR3 is 15 residues. J lost 4 bases, V lost 5 bases, and 7 bases had no gene match. The germline gives CDR1 SGHTA, CDR2 FQGNSA. The CDR3 region has the DNA TGTGCCAGCAGCCTAACAGGGGTGGGCACCGGGGAGCTGTTTTTT. Protein sequence: CASSLTGVGTGELFF. The full variable domain, its missing parts supplied by reference TRBV7-2 and TRBJ2-2, is GAGVSQSPSNKVTEKGKDVELRCDPISGHTALYWYRQSLGQGLEFLIYFQGNSAPDKSGLPSDRFSAERTGGSVSTLTIQRTQQEDSAVYLCASSLTGVGTGELFFGEGSRLTVL.

V usage is TRBV18 and J usage is TRBJ2-5; 9 bases match TRBD1. V lost 1 base to trimming and J lost 2 bases; unmatched junction nucleotides: 5. CDR3 length: 16 residues. Germline V gives CDR1 KGHSH, CDR2 LQKENI. The CDR3: CASSPRGTGSQETQYF. In DNA form, the CDR3 reads TGTGCCAGCTCACCACGGGGGACAGGGTCGCAAGAGACCCAGTACTTC.

The chain employs TRBV6-2 or TRBV6-3 and TRBJ1-5, with D tentatively TRBD1 (5 bases). V was cut by 6 bases and J by 2 bases, with 8 bases left in between. Germline V CDR1 and CDR2: MNHEY, SVGEGT. This CDR3 is 13 amino acids long. CDR3 protein: CASRRGGNQPQHF. The CDR3 DNA sequence: TGTGCCAGCAGAAGAGGGGGCAATCAGCCCCAGCATTTT.

This rearrangement joins TRBV7-2 to TRBJ2-3; no reliable D call. In germline, CDR1 is SGHTA, CDR2 FQGNSA. Deletions cut 3 bases from V and 5 bases from J, with 9 bases between. This CDR3 spans 13 amino acids. The chain's CDR3 is CASSFSRGDTQYF. Here the CDR3 DNA reads TGTGCCAGCAGCTTTTCCCGCGGAGATACGCAGTATTTT.

About this clonotype: The junction departs from germline at one end; a sequencing error may be responsible. This chain links TRBV28 with TRBJ1-4; D unclear. The CDR3 is 13 amino acids. Germline V lookup: CDR1 MDHEN, CDR2 SYDVKM. CDR3: CASSPRRGGTVIF. CDR3 sequence (DNA): TGTGCCAGCAGTCCGCGACGAGGCGGTACCGTGATTTTT.

This clonotype was detected only a few times. The chain couples TRBV7-9 to TRBJ2-1, with 9 positions matching TRBD2. The junction had 16 bases not matched to a gene; V was cut back by 5 bases and J by 8 bases. The CDR3 loop spans 17 amino acids. Germline CDR1 reads SEHNR; CDR2 reads FQNEAQ (reference sequence). The CDR3 loop reads CASSRFSVAGGPDEQFF. The CDR3 DNA is TGTGCCAGCAGCCGCTTTAGTGTGGCGGGAGGGCCGGATGAGCAGTTCTTC.

This clonotype has a count of ten or more. This chain links TRBV7-9 with TRBJ2-1; D gene ambiguous. V dropped 4 bases and J dropped 6 bases, with 10 bases sitting between them. The germline CDR1 and CDR2 sequences are SEHNR and FQNEAQ (reference sequence). The CDR3 length is 13 residues. The CDR3 here is CASSSSFLNEQFF. The DNA for the CDR3 is TGTGCCAGCAGCTCCTCGTTTCTCAATGAGCAGTTCTTC.

This chain uses TRBV5-1 with TRBJ2-7; the D is unclear. The CDR3 is 17 residues long. Germline lookup yields CDR1 SGHRS and CDR2 YFSETQ. With 4 bases removed from V and 3 bases from J, the gap between germline ends came to 23 bases. As DNA, the CDR3 is TGCGCCAGCAGCGATGGCGGTCCCCGTTTCGGTGGCTACGAGCAGTACTTC. It codes for CASSDGGPRFGGYEQYF.

The rearrangement links TRBV6-1 to TRBJ1-6; D remains ambiguous. The germline gives CDR1 MNHNS, CDR2 SASEGT. The ends were cut back, 7 bases at V and 9 bases at J, with 22 bases in the middle. This CDR3 spans 16 amino acids. CDR3 region: CASNRGKGSFPSPLHF. CDR3 nucleotides: TGTGCCAGCAACCGCGGGAAGGGATCGTTTCCTTCACCCCTCCACTTT.

At least ten counts were recorded for this clonotype. The chain uses TRBV12-3 or TRBV12-4 and TRBJ2-1, with D maybe TRBD1 (6 bases). The CDR3 is made up of 16 amino acids. V lost 5 bases to trimming and J lost 5 bases, with 19 bases between them. CDR3 coding DNA: TGTGCCAGCAGTCCTCTGACAGGTAAAAGGGACAATGAGCAGTTCTTC. Encoded protein: CASSPLTGKRDNEQFF.

The V gene is TRBV7-2, the J gene TRBJ2-3, with D unresolved. V gave up 1 base and J gave up 4 bases, with 9 bases separating them. Germline V gene lookup returns CDR1 SGHTA and CDR2 FQGNSA. This CDR3 comprises 14 residues. The CDR3 reads CASSLESWADTQYF. CDR3 nucleotides: TGTGCCAGCAGCTTAGAATCGTGGGCAGATACGCAGTATTTT.

The chain recombines TRBV4-3 with TRBJ2-3; 9 bases agree with TRBD1. With V trimmed by 1 base and J by 0 bases, 17 bases remained unmatched. The germline V gene has CDR1 LGHNA and CDR2 YSLEER. The CDR3 is made up of 21 amino acids. CDR3 DNA: TGCGCCAGCAGCCAAGGCCCCCTTGGACAGGGGCAGACTTTAAGCACAGATACGCAGTATTTT. This translates into CASSQGPLGQGQTLSTDTQYF.

This clonotype was seen more than once but under ten times. J is TRBJ2-5 and V is TRBV5-5; D perhaps matches TRBD2 (6 bases). Trimming stripped 4 bases from V and 6 bases from J, with 22 bases between. The CDR3 has 16 residues. Germline V gene data show CDR1 as SGHKS and CDR2 as YYEKEE (reference sequence). The CDR3: CASSPGGGVMEQTQYF. CDR3 DNA sequence: TGTGCCAGCAGCCCGGGCGGCGGGGTAATGGAACAGACCCAGTACTTC.

This clonotype was recorded at least ten times. V usage is TRBV7-8 and J usage is TRBJ2-7; D is undetermined. The CDR3 consists of 12 residues. In germline, CDR1 is SGHVS, CDR2 FQNEAQ. Trimming cost V 1 base and J 5 bases, with 6 bases left between them. The CDR3 reads CASSLVGNEQYF. The CDR3 DNA follows: TGTGCCAGCAGCTTAGTAGGGAACGAGCAGTACTTC. Supplemented by reference TRBV7-8 and TRBJ2-7, the full variable domain reads GAGVSQSPRYKVAKRGQDVALRCDPISGHVSLFWYQQALGQGPEFLTYFQNEAQLDKSGLPSDRFFAERPEGSVSTLKIQRTQQEDSAVYLCASSLVGNEQYFGPGTRLTVT.

This clonotype was counted only a few times. J is TRBJ1-1 and V is TRBV6-2 or TRBV6-3; the D is unclear. The ends were cut back, 6 bases at V and 6 bases at J, with 20 bases in the middle. The CDR3 runs 15 residues. Per the germline V gene, CDR1 is MNHEY and CDR2 is SVGEGT. The CDR3 region has the DNA TGTGCCAGCAGCCCCGCGGGGAGGGCTTGGGCTGAAGCTTTCTTT. This gives the protein CASSPAGRAWAEAFF.